The following is a TCR beta chain sequence with its context. Here immunoSEQ multiplex PCR was the method, and the copy in TCRdb shows in-frame clones only, minus some. The sample has 140,000 to 150,000 clones, 80% to 90% seen once. This sample was included in a study of blood T cell repertoires in COVID-19. Study as a whole: Spain, Italy and the United States supplied samples that represented acute and convalescent COVID-19.

The CDR3 sequence is 11 residues long. The germline V gene has CDR1 SNHLY and CDR2 FYNNEI. V was cut by 8 bases and J by 0 bases, with 5 bases left in between. The source material was peripheral blood. The chain uses TRBV2 and TRBJ2-7, with no clear D. This receptor was identified in a man between 60 and 70 years old with active or convalescent COVID-19. In nucleotides, the CDR3 is TGTGCCAGCTCGGGCTCCTACGAGCAGTACTTC. As protein: CASSGSYEQYF.